A single sample is the source of the 32 T cell receptor beta chains below, sequenced in a study of shared clonotypes between healthy human individuals. Naive CD8 populations comprised CD45RO-negative cells positively selected for CCR7, excluding terminally differentiated effector memory CD45RA+ cells. The assay was immunoSEQ multiplex PCR, and TCRdb's table has in-frame clones only and misses some. The profile shows around 2.1 million clones, 93% of them singletons. The sequenced sample was naive CD8+ T cells from PBMCs. The source is a man aged 18 to 30 in good health. Some clones in this sample may be carry-over from other donors' samples.

The chain's CDR3 is CASRPQARGGNEQFF. CDR3 nucleotides: TGTGCCAGCCGCCCACAAGCCAGGGGAGGGAATGAGCAGTTCTTC. The chain couples TRBV6-5 to TRBJ2-1; maybe TRBD2 (7 bases). V was cut by 8 bases and J by 7 bases, with 21 bases left in between. This CDR3 contains 15 residues. Germline assignment: CDR1 MNHEY and CDR2 SVGAGI.

As concerns this clone: The same CDR3 is also encoded by other DNA sequences in this sample. The chain joins TRBV28 to TRBJ1-2, with 7 bases lining up with TRBD1. V was clipped by 3 bases and J by 1 base; unmatched bases: 2. The CDR3 is 14 residues long. CDR1 is MDHEN, CDR2 SYDVKM, per germline. As DNA, the CDR3 is TGTGCCAGCAGTTTGGCAGGGGGTAACTATGGCTACACCTTC. Translating gives CASSLAGGNYGYTF.

The V and J genes are TRBV18 and TRBJ2-7, with 9 bases aligning to TRBD2. This CDR3 region has 14 residues. The ends lost 5 bases at V and 5 bases at J; junction bases unmatched: 7. The germline V gene has CDR1 KGHSH and CDR2 LQKENI. The DNA of the CDR3 is TGTGCCAGCTCAACTCCGGGACTAGCCCACGAGCAGTACTTC. Encoded protein: CASSTPGLAHEQYF. Supplemented by reference TRBV18 and TRBJ2-7, the full variable domain reads NAGVMQNPRHLVRRRGQEARLRCSPMKGHSHVYWYRQLPEEGLKFMVYLQKENIIDESGMPKERFSAEFPKEGPSILRIQQVVRGDSAAYFCASSTPGLAHEQYFGPGTRLTVT.

Regarding this clone: The sample carries other DNA sequences with the same CDR3. This chain uses TRBV27 with TRBJ1-1; D remains ambiguous. The V end lost 0 bases, the J end lost 4 bases, and 6 bases lay between the germline ends. The CDR3 has 13 residues. The germline gives CDR1 MNHEY, CDR2 SMNVEV (reference sequence). The CDR3 loop reads CASSLSPATEAFF. The CDR3, as DNA: TGTGCCAGCAGTTTATCTCCGGCCACTGAAGCTTTCTTT.

As for this clone: The same CDR3 also results from other DNA sequences found in this sample. Here the CDR3 DNA reads TGTGCCAGCAGCCAAGCCGGCTACGAGCAGTACTTC. Its protein is CASSQAGYEQYF. V usage is TRBV4-2 and J usage is TRBJ2-7; no reliable D call. The CDR3 extends over 12 amino acids. Per the germline V gene, CDR1 is LGHNA and CDR2 is YNFKEQ. V shed 1 base and J shed 3 bases, with 4 bases lying between them.

The V call is TRBV30, the J call TRBJ2-7, with 7 bases fitting TRBD1. The germline gives CDR1 GTSNPN, CDR2 SVGIG (reference sequence). V trimming: 3 bases; J trimming: 6 bases; junction bases outside the gene matches: 8. The CDR3 sequence is 13 residues long. The CDR3: CAWRKRGLAEQYF. The CDR3 nucleotides are TGTGCCTGGAGGAAGAGGGGGCTGGCCGAGCAGTACTTC.

The CDR3 DNA follows: TGCGCCAGCAGCTTGACTAGCGGGAGGGTCTACGAGCAGTACTTC. This sequence encodes CASSLTSGRVYEQYF. The chain has TRBV5-1 and TRBJ2-7, with 13 bases aligning to TRBD2. This CDR3 contains 15 residues. The germline V gene encodes CDR1 SGHRS and CDR2 YFSETQ. Germline trimming cut 1 base from V and 3 bases from J; bases unmatched to any gene: 1.

Concerning this clone itself: In the same sample, other DNA sequences code for this CDR3. This sequence joins TRBV28 and TRBJ1-1, with no clear D. CDR3 length equals 14 residues. Trimming removed 1 base from V and 1 base from J, with 7 bases in between. Per the germline V gene, CDR1 is MDHEN and CDR2 is SYDVKM. The CDR3 protein is CASSLLRGNTEAFF. In DNA form, the CDR3 reads TGTGCCAGCAGTTTATTACGGGGGAACACTGAAGCTTTCTTT.

This clone came up once. The chain has TRBV6-5 and TRBJ2-5; D gene unclear. The CDR3 extends over 13 amino acids. Between the trimmed V and J ends, which lost 0 bases and 2 bases, there was a span of 4 bases. From germline, CDR1 is MNHEY and CDR2 SVGAGI. The CDR3 is CASSYSVQETQYF. CDR3 coding DNA: TGTGCCAGCAGTTACTCGGTGCAAGAGACCCAGTACTTC.

The genes are TRBV7-9 and TRBJ2-7; D unclear. CDR3 length: 13 residues. The germline gives CDR1 SEHNR, CDR2 FQNEAQ (reference sequence). V was shortened by 0 bases and J by 6 bases, with 9 bases between the two germline ends. For the CDR3, the DNA is TGTGCCAGCAGCTTAGCTCTGTTCTCCGAGCAGTACTTC. Amino acid sequence: CASSLALFSEQYF.

The CDR3 region is CASSLIGPLSGEAFF. The CDR3 nucleotides are TGTGCCAGCAGCTTAATCGGACCCCTCTCAGGTGAAGCTTTCTTT. V gene TRBV7-2 combines with J gene TRBJ1-1, with unresolved D. V lost 2 bases and J 7 bases, leaving 17 bases between the germline ends. Germline V CDR1 and CDR2: SGHTA, FQGNSA. The CDR3 is 15 residues long.

With respect to this clone: Other DNA sequences of this sample code for an identical CDR3. CDR3 DNA sequence: TGTGCCAGCAGTTTATCGGGGGGGCACGAGCAGTACTTC. Translated, it gives CASSLSGGHEQYF. The chain couples TRBV27 to TRBJ2-7; the D gene is possibly TRBD2 (7 bases). CDR1 is MNHEY, CDR2 SMNVEV, per germline (reference sequence). V lost 0 bases, J lost 5 bases, and 8 bases lay in between. This CDR3 has 13 amino acids.

The chain couples TRBV28 to TRBJ2-7; TRBD1 aligns across 7 bases. The CDR3 sequence is 17 residues long. J was trimmed by 3 bases and V by 3 bases; bases with no gene match: 14. Germline CDR1 is MDHEN and CDR2 is SYDVKM. The chain's CDR3 is CASSFYRGQDLNYEQYF. CDR3 nucleotides: TGTGCCAGCAGTTTCTACAGGGGCCAGGATCTAAACTACGAGCAGTACTTC.

The chain has TRBV27 and TRBJ2-5; D is undetermined. The CDR3 length is 15 residues. Trimming shortened V by 5 bases and J by 5 bases, and 18 bases separated the two germline ends. Per the germline V gene, CDR1 is MNHEY and CDR2 is SMNVEV (reference sequence). In DNA form, the CDR3 reads TGTGCCAGCAGTACGAGTTTGACAATAGGGGAGACCCAGTACTTC. Protein: CASSTSLTIGETQYF.

The rearrangement joins TRBV7-9 to TRBJ2-3, with D perhaps being TRBD1 or TRBD2 (5 bases each). Trimming took 5 bases from V and 6 from J, leaving 18 bases between them. The CDR3 is 15 amino acids. Germline loops: CDR1 SEHNR, CDR2 FQNEAQ (reference sequence). The CDR3 region is CASSGVAKGPDTQYF. The DNA for the CDR3 is TGTGCCAGCAGCGGGGTAGCGAAGGGGCCGGATACGCAGTATTTT.

This sequence joins TRBV5-4 and TRBJ2-1; 13 positions match TRBD2. Germline loops: CDR1 SGHNT, CDR2 YYREEE (reference sequence). The CDR3 sequence is 15 residues long. The J segment lost 8 bases and the V segment lost 4 bases, leaving 6 bases of the junction unmatched. The CDR3 region is CASSRLAGGGYEQFF. The DNA of the CDR3 is TGTGCCAGCAGCAGACTAGCGGGAGGCGGCTATGAGCAGTTCTTC.

This clone was seen only once. The CDR3 DNA reads TGTGCCAGCAGCCATATACAGGGCTCACGTAAGGCCGGGGAGCTGTTTTTT. Its translation: CASSHIQGSRKAGELFF. The chain is built from TRBV11-2 and TRBJ2-2; weak D call: TRBD1 (6 bases). The CDR3 covers 17 residues. V lost 5 bases and J 6 bases, leaving 22 bases between the germline ends. In germline, CDR1 is SGHAT, CDR2 FQNNGV. Complete variable domain (other parts from reference TRBV11-2 and TRBJ2-2): EAGVAQSPRYKIIEKRQSVAFWCNPISGHATLYWYQQILGQGPKLLIQFQNNGVVDDSQLPKDRFSAERLKGVDSTLKIQPAKLEDSAVYLCASSHIQGSRKAGELFFGEGSRLTVL.

The rearrangement joins TRBV7-9 to TRBJ2-2, with 10 bases that match TRBD2. CDR3 length: 15 residues. The trim removed 5 bases at V and 6 bases at J, leaving 6 bases unmatched. CDR1 and CDR2 from the germline V gene are SEHNR and FQNEAQ (reference sequence). The CDR3 DNA is TGTGCCAGCAGCGGAGGGACTAGCGAGGCCGGGGAGCTGTTTTTT. Translation gives CASSGGTSEAGELFF.

With regard to this clone: The sample has other DNA sequences that encode this CDR3 too. The J gene is TRBJ2-1, the V gene TRBV7-9, with D possibly matching TRBD1 (5 bases). The CDR3 covers 15 residues. V lost 0 bases, J lost 1 base, and 7 bases lay in between. The germline gives CDR1 SEHNR, CDR2 FQNEAQ (reference sequence). The CDR3 nucleotides read TGTGCCAGCAGCTTAGCCCAGGGTTCCTACAATGAGCAGTTCTTC. This encodes CASSLAQGSYNEQFF. The variable domain in full, with the rest retrieved from reference TRBV7-9 and TRBJ2-1, is DTGVSQNPRHKITKRGQNVTFRCDPISEHNRLYWYRQTLGQGPEFLTYFQNEAQLEKSRLLSDRFSAERPKGSFSTLEIQRTEQGDSAMYLCASSLAQGSYNEQFFGPGTRLTVL.

The V and J genes are TRBV4-1 and TRBJ1-1; a weak D match, TRBD1 (6 bases). Trimming cost V 1 base and J 0 bases, with 9 bases left between them. Germline lookup yields CDR1 MGHRA and CDR2 YSYEKL. The CDR3 is 15 residues long. CDR3 in amino acids: CASSQVSGVNTEAFF. The CDR3 DNA is TGCGCCAGCAGCCAAGTCTCAGGGGTGAACACTGAAGCTTTCTTT.

The J gene is TRBJ1-1, the V gene TRBV25-1, with D tentatively TRBD1 (6 bases). V lost 8 bases and J 8 bases, leaving 21 bases between the germline ends. From germline, CDR1 is MGHDK and CDR2 SYGVNS. The CDR3 totals 14 residues. DNA of the CDR3: TGTGCCAGCCTATCCCCTCGGGGAACAGGGGAAGCTTTCTTT. It codes for CASLSPRGTGEAFF.

This clone was found once. The rearrangement links TRBV6-5 to TRBJ1-2; TRBD1 aligns across 7 bases. The CDR3 is made up of 12 amino acids. The germline CDR1 and CDR2 sequences are MNHEY and SVGAGI. The junction had 5 bases not matched to a gene; V was cut back by 6 bases and J by 7 bases. As DNA, the CDR3 is TGTGCCAGCAGGTCCGACAGGGCTGGCTACACCTTC. Its protein is CASRSDRAGYTF.

This clone showed up just once. This sequence joins TRBV29-1 and TRBJ2-7; maybe TRBD1 (5 bases). V lost 5 bases to trimming and J lost 5 bases, with 13 bases between them. Germline V gene lookup returns CDR1 SQVTM and CDR2 ANQGSEA. The CDR3 has 12 amino acids. CDR3 loop: CSVYTGYHEQYF. The CDR3 DNA reads as TGCAGCGTTTACACAGGATACCACGAGCAGTACTTC.

As for this clone: Other DNA sequences of this sample code for an identical CDR3. This sequence joins TRBV7-9 and TRBJ2-7, with TRBD2 identical over 7 bases. The CDR3 spans 14 residues. V lost 1 base and J lost 2; bases outside the gene matches: 2. Germline CDR1 reads SEHNR; CDR2 reads FQNEAQ (reference sequence). CDR3 sequence reads: CASSLVAGTYEQYF. CDR3 sequence (DNA): TGTGCCAGCAGCTTAGTAGCGGGTACCTACGAGCAGTACTTC.

The chain carries TRBV10-1 and TRBJ1-1; D uncertain. CDR3 length: 14 amino acids. Germline V gene data show CDR1 as WNHNN and CDR2 as SYGVQD (reference sequence). Trimming took off 0 bases at V and 5 bases at J, with 10 bases between the two ends. The CDR3 sequence is CASSESPRGTEAFF. The CDR3, as DNA: TGCGCCAGCAGTGAGTCGCCCCGTGGGACTGAAGCTTTCTTT.

This clone was recorded only once. The chain links TRBV19 to TRBJ2-3, with TRBD1 matching over 11 bases. Per the germline V gene, CDR1 is LNHDA and CDR2 is SQIVND (reference sequence). V lost 5 bases, J lost 4 bases, and 5 bases stayed unmatched. This CDR3 has 15 residues. CDR3 amino acids: CASSPRDRGADTQYF. Here the CDR3 DNA reads TGTGCCAGTAGTCCGCGGGACAGGGGGGCAGATACGCAGTATTTT.

The genes are TRBV27 and TRBJ2-2, with 9 bases aligning to TRBD1. V was pared by 4 bases and J by 6 bases, with 6 bases of the junction left unmatched. The germline V gene has CDR1 MNHEY and CDR2 SMNVEV (reference sequence). The CDR3 runs 15 residues. The CDR3 sequence: CASSSDRGMAGELFF. Here the CDR3 DNA reads TGTGCCAGCAGTTCCGACAGGGGGATGGCCGGGGAGCTGTTTTTT.

The CDR3 DNA is TGCGCCAGCAGCTTGGTCGAAACAGGGGGTACCTACGAGCAGTACTTC. It translates to CASSLVETGGTYEQYF. V is TRBV5-1 and J is TRBJ2-7; 8 positions agree with TRBD1. CDR3 length equals 16 residues. J gave up 2 bases and V 0 bases, and 7 bases lay outside the gene matches. CDR1 is SGHRS and CDR2 is YFSETQ in the germline V gene.

The chain links TRBV9 to TRBJ1-1, with TRBD1 as a possible D gene (6 bases). The CDR3 sequence is 16 residues long. From germline, CDR1 is SGDLS and CDR2 YYNGEE. Trimming cost V 0 bases and J 4 bases, with 16 bases left between them. The CDR3 DNA reads as TGTGCCAGCAGCGTAGGTGAGGGGGTCTTGGGCACTGAAGCTTTCTTT. It encodes CASSVGEGVLGTEAFF. Together with reference TRBV9 and TRBJ1-1, the CDR3 gives the full variable domain: DSGVTQTPKHLITATGQRVTLRCSPRSGDLSVYWYQQSLDQGLQFLIQYYNGEERAKGNILERFSAQQFPDLHSELNLSSLELGDSALYFCASSVGEGVLGTEAFFGQGTRLTVV.

This clone was observed a handful of times. The chain recombines TRBV6-4 with TRBJ1-1, with TRBD1 identical over 7 bases. This CDR3 is built from 13 residues. J gave up 11 bases and V 2 bases, and 8 bases lay outside the gene matches. Germline V gene lookup returns CDR1 MRHNA and CDR2 SNTAGT. This chain's CDR3 is CASSDVLGTAAFF. Here the CDR3 DNA reads TGTGCCAGCAGTGACGTCTTGGGGACAGCGGCTTTCTTT.

The rearrangement links TRBV6-5 to TRBJ2-2, with D unclear. Trimming left V 0 bases short and J 5 bases short, with 13 bases between. Germline values: CDR1 MNHEY, CDR2 SVGAGI. The CDR3 consists of 16 residues. CDR3 loop: CASSYSNRGTTGELFF. The CDR3 bases are TGTGCCAGCAGTTACTCGAATCGCGGCACTACCGGGGAGCTGTTTTTT.

The genes are TRBV7-8 and TRBJ2-1, with 10 bases aligning to TRBD2. The germline gives CDR1 SGHVS, CDR2 FQNEAQ. The CDR3 covers 13 residues. Losses at the gene ends were 5 bases for V and 13 bases for J; bases not matched to a gene: 8. CDR3 in amino acids: CASSNLAGVNQFF. The CDR3 bases are TGTGCCAGCAGCAACCTAGCGGGAGTAAACCAGTTCTTC.